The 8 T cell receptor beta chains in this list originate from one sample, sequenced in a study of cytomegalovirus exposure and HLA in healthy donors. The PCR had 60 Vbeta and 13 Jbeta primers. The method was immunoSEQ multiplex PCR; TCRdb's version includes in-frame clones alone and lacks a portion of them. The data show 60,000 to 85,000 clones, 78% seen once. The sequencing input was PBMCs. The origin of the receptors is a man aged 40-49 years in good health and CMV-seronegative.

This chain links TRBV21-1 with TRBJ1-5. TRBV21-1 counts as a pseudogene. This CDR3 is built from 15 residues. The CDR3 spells CASSGGVKSNQPQHF. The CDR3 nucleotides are TGTGCCAGCTCGGGCGGGGTGAAGAGCAATCAGCCCCAGCATTTT.

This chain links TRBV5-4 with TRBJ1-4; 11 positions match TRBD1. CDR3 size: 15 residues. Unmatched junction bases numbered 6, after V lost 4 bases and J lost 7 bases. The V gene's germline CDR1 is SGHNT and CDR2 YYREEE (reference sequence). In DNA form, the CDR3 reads TGTGCCAGCAGCCTCGCTGGGACAGGGGGTGAAAAACTGTTTTTT. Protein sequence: CASSLAGTGGEKLFF.

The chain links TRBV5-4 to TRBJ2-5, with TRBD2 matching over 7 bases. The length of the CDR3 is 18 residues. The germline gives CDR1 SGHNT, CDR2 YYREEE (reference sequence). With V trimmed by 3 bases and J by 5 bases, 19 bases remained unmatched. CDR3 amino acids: CASSSSLRGGGREETQYF. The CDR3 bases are TGTGCCAGCAGCTCCTCCCTCCGGGGAGGCGGGAGAGAGGAGACCCAGTACTTC.

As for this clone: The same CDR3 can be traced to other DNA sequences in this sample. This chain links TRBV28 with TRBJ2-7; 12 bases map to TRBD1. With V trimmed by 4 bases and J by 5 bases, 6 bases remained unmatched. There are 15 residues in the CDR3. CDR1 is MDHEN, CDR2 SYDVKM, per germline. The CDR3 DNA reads TGTGCCAGCAGTTCCTCCGGGACAGGGGGCCACGAGCAGTACTTC. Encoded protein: CASSSSGTGGHEQYF.

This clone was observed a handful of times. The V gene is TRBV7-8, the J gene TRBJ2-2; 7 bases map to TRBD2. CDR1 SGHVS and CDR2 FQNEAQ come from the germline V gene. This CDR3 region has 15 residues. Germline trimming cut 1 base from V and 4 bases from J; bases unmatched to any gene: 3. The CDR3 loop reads CASSLGRGSTGELFF. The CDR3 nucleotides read TGTGCCAGCAGCTTAGGGCGGGGGAGCACCGGGGAGCTGTTTTTT.

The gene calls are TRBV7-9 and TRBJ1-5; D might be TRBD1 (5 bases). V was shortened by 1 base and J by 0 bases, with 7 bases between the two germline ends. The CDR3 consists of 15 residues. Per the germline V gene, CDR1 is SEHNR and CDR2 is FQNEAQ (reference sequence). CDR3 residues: CASSLGGDSNQPQHF. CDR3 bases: TGTGCCAGCAGCTTAGGGGGGGATAGCAATCAGCCCCAGCATTTT.

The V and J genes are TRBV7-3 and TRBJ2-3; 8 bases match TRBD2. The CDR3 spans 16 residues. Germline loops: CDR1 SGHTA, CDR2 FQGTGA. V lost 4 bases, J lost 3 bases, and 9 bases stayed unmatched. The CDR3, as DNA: TGTGCCAGCAGCTCGACAGCGGGAGTGGGAACAGATACGCAGTATTTT. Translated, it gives CASSSTAGVGTDTQYF.

The DNA of the CDR3 is TGTGCCAGCAGCTATTCACCCGGGCCCAGGGGAGATACGCAGTATTTT. Translated, it gives CASSYSPGPRGDTQYF. This sequence joins TRBV5-5 and TRBJ2-3; a weak D match, TRBD1 (6 bases). This CDR3 has 16 amino acids. The germline V gene has CDR1 SGHKS and CDR2 YYEKEE (reference sequence). V dropped 3 bases and J dropped 5 bases, with 19 bases sitting between them.